This TCR beta chain was sequenced in a study of blood T cell repertoires in COVID-19. About the research overall: Acute and convalescent COVID-19 specimens originated in the United States, Italy and Spain. Sources were T cells, B-cell-depleted T cells, or PBMCs; the material itself was cDNA or gDNA.

The V gene's germline CDR1 is MGHRA and CDR2 YSYEKL. Trimming at V came to 0 bases and at J to 4 bases, leaving 15 bases not matched to a gene. The CDR3 is 20 amino acids. In the source study's methods: Amplification of reference gene primers provided the estimated nucleated cell counts. Sequencing was performed with immunoSEQ multiplex PCR; in TCRdb, only in-frame clones are kept and a portion is missing. That table gives V, J and clone size, and the DNA gave D and trimming. The sample lists 90,000 to 110,000 clones, roughly 76% occurring once. The TCR comes from a woman between 65 and 79 years old with acute or convalescent COVID-19. Material for sequencing was peripheral blood. The gene calls are TRBV4-1 and TRBJ1-6, with 7 bases identical to TRBD1. CDR3 DNA: TGCGCCAGCAGCCAAGACCCCCCAGGCAGGGGGTTTCTATATAATTCACCCCTCCACTTT. Its translation is CASSQDPPGRGFLYNSPLHF.